Included here is one TCR beta chain sequence, with context. Germline V gene data show CDR1 as SGHRS and CDR2 as YFSETQ. J gave up 3 bases and V 9 bases, and 9 bases lay outside the gene matches. The CDR3 covers 14 residues. These data are taken from a study of blood T cell repertoires in COVID-19. Study-wide context: Italy, Spain and the United States were the sources of the convalescent and acute COVID-19 samples. From T cells, B-cell-depleted T cells, or PBMCs came the material, which was cDNA or gDNA.

Original methodology: Estimated nucleated cell counts came from reference gene primer amplification. This table comes from immunoSEQ multiplex PCR, and its TCRdb copy is limited to in-frame clones, with some not included. That table furnishes V, J and clone size, whereas the DNA furnished D and trimming. The sample consists of 75,000 to 100,000 clones, around 87% of them appearing once. Source material: peripheral blood. V and J are TRBV5-1 and TRBJ1-3, with 7 bases lining up with TRBD1. The clonotype comes from a human donor in a cohort sampled during active COVID-19. Written as DNA, the CDR3 is TGCGCCACGGCAGGGGGTTCTAATGGAAACACCATATATTTT. Protein: CATAGGSNGNTIYF.